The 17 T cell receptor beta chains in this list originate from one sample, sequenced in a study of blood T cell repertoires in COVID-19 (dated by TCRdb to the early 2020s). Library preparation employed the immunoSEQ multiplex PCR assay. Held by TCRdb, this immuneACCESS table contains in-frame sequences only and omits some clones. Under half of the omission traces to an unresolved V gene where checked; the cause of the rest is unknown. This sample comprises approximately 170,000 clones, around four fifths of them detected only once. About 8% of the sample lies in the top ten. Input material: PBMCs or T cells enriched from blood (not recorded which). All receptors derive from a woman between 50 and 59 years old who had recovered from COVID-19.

CDR3 nucleotides: TGTGCCAGCAATAACGGGGGGAACTTTGAGCAGTTCTTC. Amino acids: CASNNGGNFEQFF. V and J are TRBV4-2 and TRBJ2-1, with 7 positions matching TRBD2. Germline lookup yields CDR1 LGHNA and CDR2 YNFKEQ. The V segment lost 7 bases and the J segment 9 bases; nucleotides outside the gene matches: 9. CDR3 length: 13 amino acids.

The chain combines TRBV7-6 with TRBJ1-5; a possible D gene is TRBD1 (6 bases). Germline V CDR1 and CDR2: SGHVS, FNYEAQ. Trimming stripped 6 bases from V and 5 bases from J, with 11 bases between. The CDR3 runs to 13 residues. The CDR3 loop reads CASSKQGDQPQHF. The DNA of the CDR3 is TGTGCCAGCAGTAAACAGGGAGATCAGCCCCAGCATTTT. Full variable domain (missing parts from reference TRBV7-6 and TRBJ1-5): GAGVSQSPRYKVTKRGQDVALRCDPISGHVSLYWYRQALGQGPEFLTYFNYEAQQDKSGLPNDRFSAERPEGSISTLTIQRTEQRDSAMYRCASSKQGDQPQHFGDGTRLSIL.

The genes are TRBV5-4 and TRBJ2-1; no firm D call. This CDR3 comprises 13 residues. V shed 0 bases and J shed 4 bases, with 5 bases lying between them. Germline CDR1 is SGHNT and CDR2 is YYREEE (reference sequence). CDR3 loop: CASSLVTYNEQFF. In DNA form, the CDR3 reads TGTGCCAGCAGCTTGGTGACTTACAATGAGCAGTTCTTC.

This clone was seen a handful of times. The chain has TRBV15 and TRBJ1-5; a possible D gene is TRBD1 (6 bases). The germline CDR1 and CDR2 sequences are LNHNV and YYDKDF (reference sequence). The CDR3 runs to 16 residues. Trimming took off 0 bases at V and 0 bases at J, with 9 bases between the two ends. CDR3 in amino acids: CATSRDRDNSNQPQHF. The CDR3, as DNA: TGTGCCACCAGCAGAGACAGGGACAATAGCAATCAGCCCCAGCATTTT.

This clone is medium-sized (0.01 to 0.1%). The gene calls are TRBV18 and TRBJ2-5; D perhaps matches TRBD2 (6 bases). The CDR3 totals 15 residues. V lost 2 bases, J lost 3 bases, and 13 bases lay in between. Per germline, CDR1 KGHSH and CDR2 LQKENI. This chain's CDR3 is CASSPVLLAEETQYF. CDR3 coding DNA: TGTGCCAGCTCACCAGTGTTGTTAGCGGAAGAGACCCAGTACTTC.

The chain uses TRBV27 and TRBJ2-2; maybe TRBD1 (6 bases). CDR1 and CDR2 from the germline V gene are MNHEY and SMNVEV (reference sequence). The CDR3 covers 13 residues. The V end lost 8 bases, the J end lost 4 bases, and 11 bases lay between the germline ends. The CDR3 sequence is CASRDTLTGELFF. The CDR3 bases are TGTGCCAGCCGGGACACTCTCACCGGGGAGCTGTTTTTT.

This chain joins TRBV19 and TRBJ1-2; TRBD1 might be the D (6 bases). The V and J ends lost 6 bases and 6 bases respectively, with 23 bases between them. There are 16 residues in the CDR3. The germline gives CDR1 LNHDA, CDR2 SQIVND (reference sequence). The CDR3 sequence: CASSRDLQGSGDGYTF. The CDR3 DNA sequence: TGTGCCAGTAGCCGCGACTTACAGGGTAGCGGGGATGGCTACACCTTC.

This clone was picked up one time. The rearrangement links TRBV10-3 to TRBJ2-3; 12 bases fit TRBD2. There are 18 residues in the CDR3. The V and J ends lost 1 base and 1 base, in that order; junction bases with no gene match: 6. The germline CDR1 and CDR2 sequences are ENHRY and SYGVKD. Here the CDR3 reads CAISEWRGLAGRTDTQYF. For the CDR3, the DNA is TGTGCCATCAGTGAGTGGAGGGGACTAGCGGGCCGCACAGATACGCAGTATTTT.

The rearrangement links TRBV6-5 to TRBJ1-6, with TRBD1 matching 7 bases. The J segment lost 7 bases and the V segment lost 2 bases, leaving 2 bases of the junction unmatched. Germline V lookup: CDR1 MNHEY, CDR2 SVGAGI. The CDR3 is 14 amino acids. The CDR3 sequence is CASSYGQENSPLHF. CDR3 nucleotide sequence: TGTGCCAGCAGTTACGGACAGGAAAATTCACCCCTCCACTTT.

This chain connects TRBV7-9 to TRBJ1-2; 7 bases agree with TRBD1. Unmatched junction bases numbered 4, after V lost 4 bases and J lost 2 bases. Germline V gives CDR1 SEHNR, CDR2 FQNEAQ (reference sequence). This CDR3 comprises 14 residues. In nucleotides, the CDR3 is TGTGCCAGCAGCTCGGACAGGTTAAACTATGGCTACACCTTC. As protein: CASSSDRLNYGYTF.

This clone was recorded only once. The CDR3 here is CASRPDRALHEKLFF. For the CDR3, the DNA is TGTGCCAGCAGGCCTGACAGGGCTCTCCATGAAAAACTGTTTTTT. V and J are TRBV6-5 and TRBJ1-4; TRBD1 aligns across 7 bases. V was pared by 6 bases and J by 6 bases, with 10 bases of the junction left unmatched. From germline, CDR1 is MNHEY and CDR2 SVGAGI. This CDR3 spans 15 amino acids.

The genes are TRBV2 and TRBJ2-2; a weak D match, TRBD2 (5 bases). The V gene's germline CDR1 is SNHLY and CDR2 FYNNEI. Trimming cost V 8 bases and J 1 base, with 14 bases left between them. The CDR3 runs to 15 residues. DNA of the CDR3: TGTGCCAGCGCCCTCCAGCGGATGAACACCGGGGAGCTGTTTTTT. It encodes CASALQRMNTGELFF.

The CDR3 sequence is CASSQWTGTKESPLHF. CDR3 in DNA: TGTGCCAGCAGCCAATGGACCGGGACTAAAGAATCACCCCTCCACTTT. The chain links TRBV14 to TRBJ1-6, with D perhaps matching TRBD1 (5 bases). The germline V gene has CDR1 SGHDN and CDR2 FVKESK. This CDR3 contains 16 residues. Trimming pared 2 bases from V and 10 bases from J, leaving 18 bases between.

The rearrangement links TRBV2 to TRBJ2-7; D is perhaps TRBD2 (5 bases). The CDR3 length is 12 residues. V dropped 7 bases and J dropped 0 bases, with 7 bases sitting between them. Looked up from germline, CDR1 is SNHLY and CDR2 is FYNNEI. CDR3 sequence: CASNGDSYEQYF. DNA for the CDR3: TGTGCCAGCAACGGGGACTCCTACGAGCAGTACTTC.

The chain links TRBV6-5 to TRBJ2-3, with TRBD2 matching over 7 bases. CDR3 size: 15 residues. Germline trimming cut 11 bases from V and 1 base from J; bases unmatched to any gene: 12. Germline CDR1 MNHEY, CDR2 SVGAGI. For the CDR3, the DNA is TGTGCCGTGCGGGGGTGGTTCGGGCGCACAGATACGCAGTATTTT. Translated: CAVRGWFGRTDTQYF.

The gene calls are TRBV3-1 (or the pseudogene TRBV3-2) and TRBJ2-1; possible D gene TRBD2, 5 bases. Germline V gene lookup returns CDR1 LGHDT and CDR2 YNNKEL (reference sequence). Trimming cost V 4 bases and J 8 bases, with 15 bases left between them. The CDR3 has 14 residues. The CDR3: CASSLRLPGDEQFF. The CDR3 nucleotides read TGTGCCAGCAGCCTCAGATTACCCGGGGATGAGCAGTTCTTC.

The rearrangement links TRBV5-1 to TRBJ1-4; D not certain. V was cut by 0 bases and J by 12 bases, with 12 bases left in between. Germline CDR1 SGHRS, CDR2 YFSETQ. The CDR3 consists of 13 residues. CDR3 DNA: TGCGCCAGCAGCTTGGCCAAATCGCAGGAACTGTTTTTT. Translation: CASSLAKSQELFF.